This T cell receptor (beta chain) was identified in a study of shared clonotypes between healthy human individuals. Study at large: CD8 memory received one plate per donor, CD8 naive two, CD4 memory three and CD4 naive three.

Findings and limits, study-wide: Naive CD4 clonotypes overlapped across a few donors at approximately 5%.

Replicate sorted-subset PCRs were loaded with around 200 ng DNA, about 31,000 T cell genomes. Assay: immunoSEQ multiplex PCR; the TCRdb copy retains only in-frame clones and omits some. The profile shows about 2 million clones, approximately 94% of them singletons. Naive CD8 isolation took CD45RO-negative cells positively selected for CCR7 and excluded terminally differentiated effector memory CD45RA+ cells. About this clone: Its antigen is not identified.

This TCR was sampled from a man younger than 35 in good health. The sample comprised naive CD8+ T cells sorted from blood.

CDR3 nucleotide sequence: TGTGCCAGCAGTCCCCGGGACAGGGGAGACAATCAGCCCCAGCATTTT. It specifies CASSPRDRGDNQPQHF. V usage is TRBV6-6 and J usage is TRBJ1-5; 10 positions match TRBD1. The CDR3 is made up of 16 amino acids. Trimming took 5 bases from V and 3 from J; bases not matched to a gene: 7. The germline gives CDR1 MNHNY, CDR2 SVGAGI (reference sequence).